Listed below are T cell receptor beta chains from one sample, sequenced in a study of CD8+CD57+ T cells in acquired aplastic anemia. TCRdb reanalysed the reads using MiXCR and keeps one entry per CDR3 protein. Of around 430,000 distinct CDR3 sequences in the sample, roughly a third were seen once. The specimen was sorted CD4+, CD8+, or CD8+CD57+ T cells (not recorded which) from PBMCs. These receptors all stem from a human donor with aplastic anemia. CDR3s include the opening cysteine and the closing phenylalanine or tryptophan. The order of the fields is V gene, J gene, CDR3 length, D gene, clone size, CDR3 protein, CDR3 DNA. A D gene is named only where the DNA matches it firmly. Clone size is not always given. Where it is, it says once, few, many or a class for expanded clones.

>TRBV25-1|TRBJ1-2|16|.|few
CASSSPGRGGHYGYTF
TGTGCCAGCAGCTCTCCGGGACGCGGGGGGCACTATGGCTACACCTTC
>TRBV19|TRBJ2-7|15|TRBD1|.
CASSYPGQGSGEQYF
TGTGCCAGTAGTTACCCGGGACAGGGGTCAGGAGAGCAGTACTTC
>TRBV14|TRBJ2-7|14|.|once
CASGEKIQVYEQYF
TGTGCCAGCGGCGAAAAGATACAAGTCTACGAGCAGTACTTC
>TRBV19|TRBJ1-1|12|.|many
CASGRADEGAFF
TGTGCCAGTGGCCGGGCCGACGAGGGAGCTTTCTTT
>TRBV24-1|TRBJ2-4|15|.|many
CATSAHRDRFHVQYF
TGTGCCACCAGTGCCCACAGAGACAGGTTTCACGTTCAGTACTTC
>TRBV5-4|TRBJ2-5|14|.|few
CASSLKPSQETQYF
TGTGCCAGCAGCTTGAAACCCAGCCAAGAGACCCAGTACTTC
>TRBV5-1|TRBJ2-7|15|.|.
CAGSLSAASSYEQYF
TGCGCCGGCAGCTTATCGGCGGCGAGTTCCTACGAGCAGTACTTC
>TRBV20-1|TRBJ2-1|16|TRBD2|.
CSARDQLAGAYNEQFF
TGCAGTGCTAGAGATCAGCTAGCGGGAGCCTACAATGAGCAGTTCTTC
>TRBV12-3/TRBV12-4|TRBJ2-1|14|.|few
CASTERGAYNEQFF
TGTGCCAGCACCGAGAGGGGGGCTTACAATGAGCAGTTCTTC
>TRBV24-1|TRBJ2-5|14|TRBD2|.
CATSVPGGGETQYF
TGTGCCACCAGTGTCCCGGGGGGTGGGGAGACCCAGTACTTC
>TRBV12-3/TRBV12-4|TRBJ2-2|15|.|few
CASSSGPPGPGELFF
TGTGCCAGCAGCTCGGGACCGCCCGGTCCCGGGGAGCTGTTTTTT
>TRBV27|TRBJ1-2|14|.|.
CASSLSREHYGYTF
TGTGCCAGCAGTTTAAGCAGGGAGCACTATGGCTACACCTTC
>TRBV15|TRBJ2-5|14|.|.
CATSRRSGGKTQYF
TGTGCCACCAGCAGAAGGTCTGGGGGCAAGACCCAGTACTTC
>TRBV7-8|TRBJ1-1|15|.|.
CASSSKRAQATEAFF
TGTGCCAGCAGCTCAAAGAGGGCTCAGGCCACTGAAGCTTTCTTT
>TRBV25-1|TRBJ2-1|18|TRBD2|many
CASSESSPEREGPDEQFF
TGTGCCAGCAGTGAGTCCTCCCCTGAGCGGGAGGGCCCCGATGAGCAGTTCTTC
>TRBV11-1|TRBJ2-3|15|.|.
CASSLGVTSIDTQYF
TGTGCCAGCAGCTTAGGTGTGACTAGTATCGATACGCAGTATTTT
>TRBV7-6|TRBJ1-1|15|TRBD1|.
CASSLVLGTGSEAFF
TGTGCCAGCAGCTTAGTACTCGGGACAGGGTCTGAAGCTTTCTTT